This T cell receptor beta chain was sequenced in a study of cytomegalovirus exposure and HLA in healthy donors. Overall study findings and caveats: In a later analysis, HLA-associated TCR beta chains were more clonally expanded than equally common others.

A few counts support this clone. Its antigen remains unidentified. Primers: 60 Vbeta forward and 13 Jbeta reverse. The protocol was immunoSEQ multiplex PCR, while the TCRdb copy is restricted to in-frame clones and leaves out a portion. The table shows approximately 72,000 clones, with more than 75% occurring only once. This CDR3 has 13 amino acids. Trimming removed 6 bases from V and 3 bases from J, with 12 bases in between. Germline V lookup: CDR1 MGHRA, CDR2 YSYEKL. The chain recombines TRBV4-1 with TRBJ2-7, with D perhaps TRBD1 (5 bases). Sequencing was done on a sample of PBMCs. The TCR was taken from a young man in good health and CMV-seronegative. The CDR3 DNA sequence: TGCGCCAGCAGAGGGGCCGGAGACTACGAGCAGTACTTC. Protein: CASRGAGDYEQYF.